The table lists the clone carrying this T cell receptor beta chain with a count of one. Its target is unknown. Described time point: cycle 4 day 1 (C4D1), after 6 weeks of nivolumab. There was relapse after autologous stem cell transplantation in every patient, and there was variation in brentuximab vedotin exposure. With V trimmed by 2 bases and J by 7 bases, 9 bases remained unmatched. There are 15 residues in the CDR3. Germline V gene data show CDR1 as SGDLS and CDR2 as YYNGEE. The record originates from a study of PD-1 blockade in classical Hodgkin lymphoma. As for the study in general: Patients received nivolumab 3 mg/kg intravenously every 2 weeks. Findings of the study overall: CD8+ TCR diversity did not rise significantly by C4D1, unlike CD4+. Baseline TCR diversity was reportedly lower in newly diagnosed patients than healthy donors. Baseline diversity resembling that of newly diagnosed patients was seen in complete responders.

The method was immunoSEQ multiplex PCR; TCRdb's version includes in-frame clones alone and lacks a portion of them. The data show roughly 94,000 clones, with about 93% seen just once and less than 2% held by the top ten. The receptor was isolated from a human donor with classical Hodgkin lymphoma. This chain joins TRBV9 and TRBJ1-2; TRBD1 aligns across 9 bases. The sample in question was peripheral blood mononuclear cells (PBMCs), obtained before the fourth cycle of nivolumab. CDR3 DNA: TGTGCCAGCAGCGTGGGGGGACAGGGTTTTCGTGGCTACACCTTC. Its protein is CASSVGGQGFRGYTF.